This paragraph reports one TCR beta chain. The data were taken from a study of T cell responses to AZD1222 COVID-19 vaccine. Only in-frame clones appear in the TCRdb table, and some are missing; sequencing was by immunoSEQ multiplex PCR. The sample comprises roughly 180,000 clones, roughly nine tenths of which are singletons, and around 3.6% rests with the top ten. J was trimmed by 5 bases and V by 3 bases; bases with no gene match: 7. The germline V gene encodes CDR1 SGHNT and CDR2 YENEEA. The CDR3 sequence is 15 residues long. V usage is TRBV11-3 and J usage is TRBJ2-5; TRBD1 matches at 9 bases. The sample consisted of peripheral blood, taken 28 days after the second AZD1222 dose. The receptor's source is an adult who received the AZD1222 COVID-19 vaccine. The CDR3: CASSLGTGGGETQYF. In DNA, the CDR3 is TGTGCCAGCAGCTTGGGAACAGGGGGCGGGGAGACCCAGTACTTC. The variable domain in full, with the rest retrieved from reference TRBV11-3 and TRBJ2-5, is EAGVVQSPRYKIIEKKQPVAFWCNPISGHNTLYWYLQNLGQGPELLIRYENEEAVDDSQLPKDRFSAERLKGVDSTLKIQPAELGDSAVYLCASSLGTGGGETQYFGPGTRLLVL.